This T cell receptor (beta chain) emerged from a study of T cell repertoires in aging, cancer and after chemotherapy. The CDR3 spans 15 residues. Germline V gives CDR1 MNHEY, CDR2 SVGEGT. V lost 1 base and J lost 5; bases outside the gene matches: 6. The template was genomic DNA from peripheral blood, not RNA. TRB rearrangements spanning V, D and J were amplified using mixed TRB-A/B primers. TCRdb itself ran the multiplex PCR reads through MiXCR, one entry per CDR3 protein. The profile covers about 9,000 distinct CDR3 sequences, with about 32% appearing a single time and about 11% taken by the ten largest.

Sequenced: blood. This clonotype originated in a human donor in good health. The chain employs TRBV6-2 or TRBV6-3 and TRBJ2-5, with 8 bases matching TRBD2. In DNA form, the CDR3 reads TGTGCCAGCAGTTACTTCGGGGGGGTGGGGGAGACCCAGTACTTC. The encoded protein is CASSYFGGVGETQYF.